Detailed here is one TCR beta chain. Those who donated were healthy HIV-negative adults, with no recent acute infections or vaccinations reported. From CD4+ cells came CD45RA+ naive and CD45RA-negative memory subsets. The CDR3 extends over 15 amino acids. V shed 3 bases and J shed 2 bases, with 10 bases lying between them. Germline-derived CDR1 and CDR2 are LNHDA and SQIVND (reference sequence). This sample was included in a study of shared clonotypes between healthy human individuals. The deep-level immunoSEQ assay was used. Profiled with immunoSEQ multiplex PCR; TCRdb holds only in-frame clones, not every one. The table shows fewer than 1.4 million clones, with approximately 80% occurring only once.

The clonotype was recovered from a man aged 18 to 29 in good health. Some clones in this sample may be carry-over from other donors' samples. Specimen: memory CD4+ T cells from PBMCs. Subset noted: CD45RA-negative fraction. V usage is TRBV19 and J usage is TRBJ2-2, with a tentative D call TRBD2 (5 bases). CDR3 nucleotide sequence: TGTGCCAGTAGTATTGGGAGCCTTAACACCGGGGAGCTGTTTTTT. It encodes CASSIGSLNTGELFF.